Below, 13 T cell receptor beta chains from the same sample are listed, as sequenced in a study. One entry per CDR3 protein results from TCRdb running MiXCR on the RT-PCR reads. The table records hundreds of thousands of distinct CDR3 sequences, over 12% of them present only once. Sequencing was carried out using memory CD4+ T cells from blood. All receptors come from a female donor in good health, serving as a healthy control.

Many counts were recorded for this clonotype. The V call is TRBV7-2, the J call TRBJ2-7, with TRBD2 matching 14 bases. The germline CDR1 and CDR2 sequences are SGHTA and FQGNSA. Trimming took 4 bases from V and 3 from J; bases not matched to a gene: 11. The CDR3 has 18 residues. The CDR3 is CASSSPTGLAGGRYEQYF. CDR3 bases: TGTGCCAGCAGCTCCCCAACCGGACTAGCGGGAGGTCGCTACGAGCAGTACTTC.

As regards this clonotype: This clone may be a read error of a much larger clone one base away. The J gene is TRBJ2-7, the V gene TRBV5-1; TRBD2 aligns across 7 bases. Germline V CDR1 and CDR2: SGHRS, YFSETQ. The CDR3 runs to 13 residues. CDR3 sequence (DNA): TGCGCCAGCAGCTTGGCGGGAGGCAACGAGCGGTACTTC. It is translated as CASSLAGGNERYF.

This clonotype was detected many times. The chain employs TRBV6-6 and TRBJ2-5; a weak D match, TRBD1 (6 bases). With 6 bases removed from V and 2 bases from J, the gap between germline ends came to 13 bases. This CDR3 spans 14 amino acids. Per germline, CDR1 MNHNY and CDR2 SVGAGI (reference sequence). CDR3 nucleotides: TGTGCCAGCAGCAACGGACAGATACAAGAGACCCAGTACTTC. Translated: CASSNGQIQETQYF.

This clonotype was found many times. The chain has TRBV4-1 and TRBJ2-4; tentative D call: TRBD1 (6 bases). The CDR3 has 16 amino acids. The germline V gene encodes CDR1 MGHRA and CDR2 YSYEKL. V shed 2 bases and J shed 1 base, with 12 bases lying between them. This CDR3 is CASSQPTQGAKNIQYF. Here the CDR3 DNA reads TGCGCCAGCAGCCAACCTACACAGGGCGCCAAAAACATTCAGTACTTC.

This clonotype showed up just a few times. The chain couples TRBV28 to TRBJ2-2, with a possible D match to TRBD2 (5 bases). The CDR3 length is 14 residues. Trimming shortened V by 3 bases and J by 5 bases, and 10 bases separated the two germline ends. Germline V gene lookup returns CDR1 MDHEN and CDR2 SYDVKM. The CDR3 nucleotides are TGTGCCAGCAGTTTGGAGGACTCAACCGGGGAGCTGTTTTTT. It codes for CASSLEDSTGELFF.

The J gene is TRBJ1-2, the V gene TRBV6-5, with D possibly being TRBD1 (5 bases). CDR3 length: 13 residues. Trimming removed 2 bases from V and 3 bases from J, with 7 bases in between. Looked up from germline, CDR1 is MNHEY and CDR2 is SVGAGI. CDR3 DNA sequence: TGTGCCAGCAGTTACGACAGCCACTATGGCTACACCTTC. This encodes CASSYDSHYGYTF.

This clonotype has a handful of counts. The rearrangement uses TRBV20-1 and TRBJ2-3, with a weak D call TRBD2 (5 bases). From germline, CDR1 is DFQATT and CDR2 SNEGSKA (reference sequence). Trimming stripped 5 bases from V and 1 base from J, with 16 bases between. The CDR3 length is 15 residues. The chain's CDR3 is CSALLGGPGTDTQYF. The CDR3 region has the DNA TGCAGTGCTCTCCTCGGAGGCCCGGGCACAGATACGCAGTATTTT.

This clonotype was recorded many times. The chain carries TRBV29-1 and TRBJ1-4, with D unclear. V lost 6 bases to trimming and J lost 8 bases, with 13 bases between them. Looked up from germline, CDR1 is SQVTM and CDR2 is ANQGSEA. The CDR3 has 12 residues. CDR3 coding DNA: TGCAGCGTGGGGAGATTCGAGGAAAAACTGTTTTTT. Translation gives CSVGRFEEKLFF.

The chain combines TRBV7-2 with TRBJ1-2; D gene uncertain. Deletions cut 1 base from V and 8 bases from J, with 17 bases between. Germline V lookup: CDR1 SGHTA, CDR2 FQGNSA. The CDR3 runs to 15 residues. The CDR3 region is CASSLGRADLPGYTF. CDR3 bases: TGTGCCAGCAGCTTAGGTCGGGCGGACCTTCCCGGCTACACCTTC.

This clonotype was detected a few times. The chain is built from TRBV29-1 and TRBJ2-3; D gene unclear. This CDR3 is built from 12 residues. Germline V CDR1 and CDR2: SQVTM, ANQGSEA. The germline V and J ends were trimmed by 3 bases and 6 bases, with 10 bases remaining between them. This CDR3 is CSVDSFADTQYF. CDR3 in DNA: TGCAGCGTTGATAGTTTTGCGGATACGCAGTATTTT.

The chain employs TRBV6-1 and TRBJ2-1; D is possibly TRBD2 (6 bases). V lost 1 base and J 5 bases, leaving 18 bases between the germline ends. The CDR3 runs to 17 residues. Germline loops: CDR1 MNHNS, CDR2 SASEGT. The CDR3 DNA reads TGTGCCAGCAGTGAAGGCATGACGACGGGAGCTGACAATGAGCAGTTCTTC. Translated: CASSEGMTTGADNEQFF.

Only a few counts were recorded for this clonotype. The rearrangement joins TRBV5-1 to TRBJ1-2; 7 nucleotides agree with TRBD1. V was clipped by 4 bases and J by 4 bases; unmatched bases: 10. The germline CDR1 and CDR2 sequences are SGHRS and YFSETQ. CDR3 length equals 15 residues. The CDR3 spells CASSQGQERIYGYTF. CDR3 in DNA: TGCGCCAGCAGCCAAGGACAGGAGCGCATCTATGGCTACACCTTC.

This clonotype was observed many times. The gene calls are TRBV30 and TRBJ1-1, with a possible D match to TRBD1 (5 bases). This CDR3 comprises 14 residues. Trimming shortened V by 1 base and J by 2 bases, and 11 bases separated the two germline ends. Germline V gene sequence: CDR1 GTSNPN, CDR2 SVGIG (reference sequence). This CDR3 is CAWSDGGSNTEAFF. CDR3 nucleotide sequence: TGTGCCTGGAGTGATGGGGGTTCTAACACTGAAGCTTTCTTT. Variable domain in full (rest from reference TRBV30 and TRBJ1-1): SQTIHQWPATLVQPVGSPLSLECTVEGTSNPNLYWYRQAAGRGLQLLFYSVGIGQISSEVPQNLSASRPQDRQFILSSKKLLLSDSGFYLCAWSDGGSNTEAFFGQGTRLTVV.